The subject of this entry is one TCR beta chain. This clone was detected only a few times. Its antigen remains unidentified. No clone much larger than this one lies a single base away; base qualities are absent. The data are from a study of blood T cell repertoires in COVID-19 (dated by TCRdb to 2020 to 2022). For the study in its entirety: Samples from collaborators originated in the United States, Italy and Spain and spanned both the acute and convalescent phases of COVID-19. Samples were obtained from the ongoing ImmuneRACE study (first 160 participants) and from 1,254 subjects provided by 6 global collaborators. Where available, HLA class I and class II types were taken from metadata supplied by the sample provider and were not determined by assay-based typing. The repertoires were released in a freely available public database meant as a resource for research on the immune response to SARS-CoV-2. Nearly every sample came with metadata listing a de-identified subject ID, COVID-19 status, age in years and sex. The prospective study material was composed of cDNA or gDNA derived from T cells, B-cell-depleted T cells, or PBMCs. Deeply sampled blood TCRbeta repertoires from subjects exposed to, actively infected with, or recovered from COVID-19 were included in the dataset.

Participants in the prospective study were enrolled through a virtual design, were aged roughly 18 to 100 years, and lived in 20 to 30 United States geographic areas. To assign participants to cohorts, the prospective study relied on clinical history that participants themselves reported in a screening survey and a study questionnaire. ImmuneRACE Cohort 3 recovered participants were defined by two consecutive negative NP/OP PCR tests, healthcare professional clearance, or symptom resolution. In the prospective study, mobile phlebotomists collected whole blood, serum and a nasopharyngeal or oropharyngeal swab from each participant. Additional blood draws and questionnaires over an approximately 2-month period could optionally be provided by prospective study participants. Blood samples from the prospective study were shipped frozen or at room temperature prior to DNA extraction. The CDR3 runs 15 amino acids, cysteine and phenylalanine included. Only the CDR3 part of the read is kept: 45 bases, read in frame from the first base. For this chain, trimming is 3 bases at the V end and 2 bases at the J end, and the number of junction bases without a gene match is 5. The germline V gene yields SGDLS for CDR1 and YYNGEE for CDR2.

TCRbeta CDR3 regions were amplified from genomic DNA by means of the immunoSEQ Assay, a bias-controlled multiplex PCR. In the paper's pipeline: Within the assay, amplification of reference gene primers was used to estimate how many nucleated cells each sample contained. To quantify the absolute abundance of each unique TCRbeta CDR3 rearrangement, sequence reads were collapsed and filtered. For each sample, productive Simpson clonality was calculated by taking the square root of Simpson's diversity index across productive rearrangements. TCRdb carries this immuneACCESS record with in-frame sequences only. Its versions omit some clonotypes, under half of them owing to an unresolved V gene in the studies checked, with the rest unexplained. The V and J calls and clone size were taken over from that table, and D and trimming were inferred from the DNA. The sample data list a few hundred thousand clones, and roughly four fifths of these were observed just once. The ten top clones hold 3.4% of the sample.

Results and caveats for the whole study, not just this receptor: How much clinical and demographic metadata was included differed by source and by participant, and the metadata was provided uncurated.

Sequenced sample: PBMCs or T cells enriched from blood (not recorded which). The sequence came from a man in his forties or fifties who had recovered from COVID-19. The V gene is TRBV9 and the J gene is TRBJ1-5; 7 bases in the junction line up with TRBD1. The bases read TGTGCCAGCAGCGCACAGGGGATGGGCAATCAGCCCCAGCATTTT. It specifies CASSAQGMGNQPQHF.